This T cell receptor beta chain was obtained from a study of CXCR3-negative and CXCR3-positive naive CD8 T cells. Turning to the study itself: Summed over all libraries, TRB reads came to 110 million to 150 million, with about 1.5 +/- 0.3 million per library.

With regard to this clonotype: What it recognizes is unknown.

Study-wide results and caveats: Naive CXCR3-positive and CXCR3-negative cells shared similar TRBV-TRBJ usage, unlike memory cells.

UMI-labeled TRB cDNA libraries were prepared by 5' RACE. TCRdb reworked the 5' RACE reads into one entry per CDR3 protein, no DNA. The repertoire table contains 100,000 to 150,000 distinct CDR3 sequences. Each CD8+ T cell subset was sorted in triplicate, 300,000 or so cells each. Naive CD8+ T cells displayed a CD45RO-CCR7+CD27+CD95- phenotype. The germline CDR1 and CDR2 sequences are SGHTA and FQGNSA. The CDR3 length is 13 residues. The source of this sequence is a human donor in good health. Some clones in this sample may be carry-over from other donors' samples. The chain is built from TRBV7-2 and TRBJ2-7; TCRdb picks TRBD2, but there is no DNA to check that call. The sequenced sample was naive CXCR3- CD8+ T cells from blood. Documented subset: CD45RO-CCR7+CD27+CD95- naive CD8+ T cells lacking CXCR3 (TNR3-). This CDR3 is CASSFFSGYEQYF.